This TCR beta chain was sequenced in a study of cytomegalovirus exposure and HLA in healthy donors. On this clone: Its antigen is not known.

60 Vbeta and 13 Jbeta primers were used in PCR. Libraries were prepared by immunoSEQ multiplex PCR; TCRdb keeps only in-frame clonotypes and omits some of them. The sample holds 150,000 or so clones, approximately 70% seen once. Study-wide results and limits: As a later analysis revealed, the rate of TCR association differed by HLA locus, with DRB1 most and HLA-C fewest. It was confirmed in vitro that three of the CMV-associated chains were specific for CMV antigens. Further analysis was carried out later, and it showed several of the most significant clusters appearing linked to common viral pathogens.

The CDR3 loop spans 14 amino acids. The rearrangement joins TRBV21-1 to TRBJ2-1; the table calls TRBD2, which could not be checked here. TRBV21-1 is described as a pseudogene. The receptor comes from a human donor in good health. Sequencing input: PBMCs. This CDR3 is CASSKVSGSVEQFF. As DNA, the CDR3 is TGTGCCAGCAGCAAGGTAAGCGGGAGCGTCGAGCAGTTCTTC.